This T cell receptor beta chain was sequenced in a study of cytomegalovirus exposure and HLA in healthy donors. Concerning this clone: Its antigen is currently unknown.

General study results and limits: The sole available immune exposure information was CMV serostatus.

PCR amplification relied on 60 Vbeta primers (plus 13 Jbeta primers). Libraries were prepared by immunoSEQ multiplex PCR; TCRdb keeps only in-frame clonotypes and omits some of them. The table includes roughly 56,000 clones, around 75% detected once. V was clipped by 8 bases and J by 4 bases; unmatched bases: 5. This CDR3 comprises 13 residues. Looked up from germline, CDR1 is SNHLY and CDR2 is FYNNEI. The chain couples TRBV2 to TRBJ2-1, with 7 bases identical to TRBD1. The clonotype comes from a man aged 50 to 60 in good health and CMV-seropositive. The sample taken for sequencing was PBMCs. The CDR3, as DNA: TGTGCCAGCGAGGGACAGTCTTACAATGAGCAGTTCTTC. Its protein product is CASEGQSYNEQFF.